This TCR beta chain was profiled in a study of CD8 T cells in Susac syndrome. TCR beta from blood CD8+ and CD4+ T cells was sequenced. Healthy donors matched for age and sex were used as controls. TEMRA cells were FACS-enriched, unlike CD8+ and CD4+ T cells, which were negatively isolated. RNA was extracted with the RNeasy kit, and a quantity of about 0.45 to 1 ug was reverse transcribed using random hexamers. TCR beta CDR3 was amplified by immunoSEQ multiplex PCR. This amplification extended across 54 Vbeta and 13 Jbeta segments. Each CDR3 protein is one row after TCRdb ran MiXCR on the immunoSEQ multiplex PCR reads. The sample yields 80,000 to 90,000 distinct CDR3 sequences, roughly 91% seen once. V gave up 0 bases and J gave up 4 bases, with 15 bases separating them. The CDR3 is 16 residues long. CDR1 and CDR2 (germline): SGHDN, FVKESK.

This receptor was obtained from a human donor in good health. This chain joins TRBV14 and TRBJ1-1; D is perhaps TRBD1 (6 bases). The specimen was CD8+ T cells from PBMCs. CDR3 coding DNA: TGTGCCAGCAGCCAAGAATTCGGGGGGGCAGGCACTGAAGCTTTCTTT. Protein: CASSQEFGGAGTEAFF.